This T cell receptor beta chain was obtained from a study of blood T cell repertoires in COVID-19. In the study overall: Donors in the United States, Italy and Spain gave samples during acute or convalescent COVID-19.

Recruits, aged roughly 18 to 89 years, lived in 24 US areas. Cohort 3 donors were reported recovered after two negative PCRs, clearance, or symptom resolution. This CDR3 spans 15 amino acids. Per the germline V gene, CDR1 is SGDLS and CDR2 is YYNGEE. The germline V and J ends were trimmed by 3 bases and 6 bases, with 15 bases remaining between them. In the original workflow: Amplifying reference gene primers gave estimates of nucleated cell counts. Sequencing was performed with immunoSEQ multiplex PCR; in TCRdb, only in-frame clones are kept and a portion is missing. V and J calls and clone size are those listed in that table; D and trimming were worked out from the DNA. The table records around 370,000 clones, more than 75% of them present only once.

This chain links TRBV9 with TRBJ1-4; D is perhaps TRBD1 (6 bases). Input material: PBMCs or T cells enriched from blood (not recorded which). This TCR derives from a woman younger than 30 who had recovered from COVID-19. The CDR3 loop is CASSAGDTADEKLFF. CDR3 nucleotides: TGTGCCAGCAGCGCCGGGGACACGGCGGATGAAAAACTGTTTTTT.